A single sample is the source of the 31 T cell receptor beta chains below, sequenced in a study of blood T cell repertoires in COVID-19. TCRdb's copy holds only in-frame clones and misses some; the assay was immunoSEQ multiplex PCR. The sample lists about 480,000 clones; less than 90% were seen once. The source material was PBMCs or T cells enriched from blood (not recorded which). The receptors derive from a woman in her sixties or seventies who had recovered from COVID-19.

The rearrangement joins TRBV19 to TRBJ2-3, with a tentative D call TRBD1 (6 bases). From germline, CDR1 is LNHDA and CDR2 SQIVND (reference sequence). Trimming cost V 4 bases and J 0 bases, with 17 bases left between them. This CDR3 spans 17 amino acids. DNA for the CDR3: TGTGCCAGTAGTAGTAGATGGGACACTTCTAGCACAGATACGCAGTATTTT. This sequence encodes CASSSRWDTSSTDTQYF. Looking up the rest from reference TRBV19 and TRBJ2-3 gives the full variable domain: DGGITQSPKYLFRKEGQNVTLSCEQNLNHDAMYWYRQDPGQGLRLIYYSQIVNDFQKGDIAEGYSVSREKKESFPLTVTSAQKNPTAFYLCASSSRWDTSSTDTQYFGPGTRLTVL.

The chain carries TRBV9 and TRBJ2-3; D ambiguous. The CDR3 covers 15 residues. The germline V and J ends were trimmed by 0 bases and 2 bases, with 10 bases remaining between them. CDR1 is SGDLS, CDR2 YYNGEE, per germline. CDR3: CASSVAAGSTDTQYF. The CDR3 region has the DNA TGTGCCAGCAGCGTAGCCGCAGGATCCACAGATACGCAGTATTTT.

V usage is TRBV6-5 and J usage is TRBJ1-2; D is perhaps TRBD1 (6 bases). Germline lookup yields CDR1 MNHEY and CDR2 SVGAGI. CDR3 length equals 14 residues. The V end was cut by 4 bases, the J end by 5 bases, with 14 bases between. Written as DNA, the CDR3 is TGTGCCAGCAGTTCCATGGACAGCCTATATGGCTACACCTTC. Its protein product is CASSSMDSLYGYTF.

The chain combines TRBV6-6 with TRBJ1-1; D may be TRBD1 (6 bases). The CDR3 covers 14 residues. Trimming stripped 2 bases from V and 8 bases from J, with 15 bases between. Germline CDR1 is MNHNY and CDR2 is SVGAGI (reference sequence). The CDR3 sequence: CASSYKGENKEAFF. The CDR3 DNA reads TGTGCCAGCAGTTACAAGGGGGAGAACAAGGAAGCTTTCTTT.

The rearrangement links TRBV12-3 or TRBV12-4 to TRBJ1-5; possible D gene TRBD1, 5 bases. This CDR3 region has 13 residues. Between the trimmed V and J ends, which lost 3 bases and 9 bases, there was a span of 12 bases. The CDR3 loop is CASSFSQGGPQHF. Here the CDR3 DNA reads TGTGCCAGCAGTTTCAGCCAGGGCGGGCCCCAGCATTTT.

The gene calls are TRBV6-5 and TRBJ1-2, with 9 bases that match TRBD1. Looked up from germline, CDR1 is MNHEY and CDR2 is SVGAGI. The CDR3 is made up of 15 amino acids. V gave up 6 bases and J gave up 8 bases; unmatched junction bases: 13. The DNA for the CDR3 is TGTGCCAGCAGCTCCGCCGACCCGGGACAGGGAGGCTACACCTTC. Residues: CASSSADPGQGGYTF.

The rearrangement links TRBV10-1 to TRBJ1-1; D is unclear. The CDR3 has 15 amino acids. The germline V gene encodes CDR1 WNHNN and CDR2 SYGVQD (reference sequence). V shed 5 bases and J shed 3 bases, with 16 bases lying between them. The CDR3 DNA is TGCGCCAGCAGTCCACACCGAGGGTCGCACACTGAAGCTTTCTTT. Translating gives CASSPHRGSHTEAFF.

This clone was observed a few times. The chain joins TRBV7-2 to TRBJ2-3, with D perhaps TRBD2 (6 bases). Looked up from germline, CDR1 is SGHTA and CDR2 is FQGNSA. The V end lost 3 bases, the J end lost 8 bases, and 12 bases lay between the germline ends. The CDR3 is 13 amino acids. The CDR3 coding sequence is TGTGCCAGCAGCTTCTATAACGGGGGTACGCAGTATTTT. As protein: CASSFYNGGTQYF. Filled out from reference TRBV7-2 and TRBJ2-3, the complete variable domain reads GAGVSQSPSNKVTEKGKDVELRCDPISGHTALYWYRQSLGQGLEFLIYFQGNSAPDKSGLPSDRFSAERTGGSVSTLTIQRTQQEDSAVYLCASSFYNGGTQYFGPGTRLTVL.

The chain joins TRBV30 to TRBJ1-2; D is ambiguous. Trimming shortened V by 1 base and J by 4 bases, and 16 bases separated the two germline ends. Germline loops: CDR1 GTSNPN, CDR2 SVGIG (reference sequence). CDR3 length: 15 residues. CDR3 nucleotides: TGTGCCTGGAGTGCGACGGGAGTCCCCACCTATGGCTACACCTTC. Encoded protein: CAWSATGVPTYGYTF.

The chain couples TRBV19 to TRBJ2-7; D is perhaps TRBD1 (6 bases). V was pared by 3 bases and J by 2 bases, with 11 bases between. Per germline, CDR1 LNHDA and CDR2 SQIVND (reference sequence). The CDR3 spans 14 residues. The DNA of the CDR3 is TGTGCCAGTAGTATCTGGGGGCGGGCCTACGAGCAGTACTTC. Protein: CASSIWGRAYEQYF.

CDR3 loop: CARDLQGMNTEAFF. CDR3 bases: TGTGCCAGGGACTTACAGGGAATGAACACTGAAGCTTTCTTT. V and J are TRBV6-5 and TRBJ1-1, with D possibly being TRBD1 (6 bases). V lost 9 bases to trimming and J lost 0 bases, with 14 bases between them. The CDR3 spans 14 residues. CDR1 MNHEY and CDR2 SVGAGI come from the germline V gene.

This clone is a singleton in its sample. V usage is TRBV10-2 and J usage is TRBJ1-5, with D perhaps TRBD1 (5 bases). Trimming shortened V by 3 bases and J by 1 base, and 16 bases separated the two germline ends. Germline CDR1 and CDR2: WSHSY and SAAADI. This CDR3 has 17 residues. CDR3 nucleotide sequence: TGCGCCAGCAGTGAAGCAGGGTCGGTGATAAGCAATCAGCCCCAGCATTTT. Translating gives CASSEAGSVISNQPQHF.

This clone was picked up a small number of times. In the same sample, other DNA sequences code for this CDR3. The chain uses TRBV6-5 and TRBJ2-6, with D perhaps TRBD2 (5 bases). The CDR3 totals 15 residues. CDR1 MNHEY and CDR2 SVGAGI come from the germline V gene. The germline V and J ends were trimmed by 2 bases and 0 bases, with 5 bases remaining between them. CDR3 coding DNA: TGTGCCAGCAGTTACGGGAGCTCTGGGGCCAACGTCCTGACTTTC. Residues: CASSYGSSGANVLTF.

This sequence joins TRBV18 and TRBJ2-5; 8 nucleotides align to TRBD2. The CDR3 length is 15 residues. The trim removed 4 bases at V and 2 bases at J, leaving 6 bases unmatched. Germline assignment: CDR1 KGHSH and CDR2 LQKENI. The CDR3 DNA sequence: TGTGCCAGCTCACAGGGGACTAGTGGACAAGAGACCCAGTACTTC. This translates into CASSQGTSGQETQYF.

The rearrangement uses TRBV24-1 and TRBJ1-1, with 12 bases matching TRBD1. From germline, CDR1 is KGHDR and CDR2 SFDVKD. The V and J ends lost 10 bases and 4 bases, in that order; junction bases with no gene match: 3. The CDR3 length is 13 residues. CDR3 coding DNA: TGTGCCACAGGGGGACAGGGGGCCACTGAAGCTTTCTTT. Its protein product is CATGGQGATEAFF.

This chain connects TRBV4-1 to TRBJ2-1, with TRBD2 identical over 9 bases. The CDR3 is made up of 15 amino acids. Unmatched junction bases numbered 2, after V lost 5 bases and J lost 0 bases. Per the germline V gene, CDR1 is MGHRA and CDR2 is YSYEKL. CDR3 coding DNA: TGCGCCAGCAGCGAAGCGGGGGGCTCCTACAATGAGCAGTTCTTC. It is translated as CASSEAGGSYNEQFF.

This chain joins TRBV7-2 and TRBJ2-3, with no clear D. Trimming shortened V by 5 bases and J by 6 bases, and 12 bases separated the two germline ends. Looked up from germline, CDR1 is SGHTA and CDR2 is FQGNSA. The CDR3 runs to 13 residues. CDR3 region: CASSHITGDTQYF. The CDR3 coding sequence is TGTGCCAGCAGCCATATCACCGGTGATACGCAGTATTTT.

This clone was detected once. The chain links TRBV2 to TRBJ1-1; D might be TRBD1 (6 bases). Trimming removed 9 bases at V and 3 bases at J, with 11 bases between. The CDR3 is 12 amino acids. Germline V gene lookup returns CDR1 SNHLY and CDR2 FYNNEI. For the CDR3, the DNA is TGTGCCAGACCCTACAGGGACACTGAAGCTTTCTTT. Encoded protein: CARPYRDTEAFF.

J is TRBJ1-4 and V is TRBV18; D uncertain. V shed 6 bases and J shed 5 bases, with 10 bases lying between them. Germline V gene sequence: CDR1 KGHSH, CDR2 LQKENI. The CDR3 covers 13 residues. The CDR3 reads CASSRGGNEKLFF. CDR3 in DNA: TGTGCCAGCTCCCGGGGAGGGAATGAAAAACTGTTTTTT.

The genes are TRBV7-9 and TRBJ1-4; possible D gene TRBD1, 6 bases. CDR1 SEHNR and CDR2 FQNEAQ come from the germline V gene (reference sequence). V lost 6 bases and J 3 bases, leaving 17 bases between the germline ends. The CDR3 is 16 amino acids. This chain's CDR3 is CASSATGGPANEKLFF. CDR3 coding DNA: TGTGCCAGCAGTGCAACGGGGGGGCCGGCTAATGAAAAACTGTTTTTT.

The chain links TRBV12-5 to TRBJ2-5; no clear D. The CDR3 covers 12 residues. V was shortened by 1 base and J by 5 bases, with 5 bases between the two germline ends. Germline lookup yields CDR1 LGHNT and CDR2 FRNRAP. CDR3 sequence: CASGLGAETQYF. The CDR3, as DNA: TGTGCTAGTGGTTTGGGTGCGGAGACCCAGTACTTC.

The chain carries TRBV2 and TRBJ2-7; 11 bases align to TRBD1. This CDR3 contains 15 residues. The germline V gene encodes CDR1 SNHLY and CDR2 FYNNEI. The V and J ends lost 4 bases and 2 bases, in that order; junction bases with no gene match: 4. In DNA form, the CDR3 reads TGTGCCAGCAGTGTCCGGGACAGGGGGGCCTACGAGCAGTACTTC. The encoded protein is CASSVRDRGAYEQYF. Based on the CDR3 plus reference TRBV2 and TRBJ2-7, the full variable domain is EPEVTQTPSHQVTQMGQEVILRCVPISNHLYFYWYRQILGQKVEFLVSFYNNEISEKSEIFDDQFSVERPDGSNFTLKIRSTKLEDSAMYFCASSVRDRGAYEQYFGPGTRLTVT.

The chain uses TRBV2 and TRBJ2-3; a possible D gene is TRBD2 (6 bases). There are 15 residues in the CDR3. Germline V CDR1 and CDR2: SNHLY, FYNNEI. V shed 3 bases and J shed 4 bases, with 14 bases lying between them. The CDR3 DNA is TGTGCCAGCAGTGACGGGGGTCAAACGGCAGATACGCAGTATTTT. As protein: CASSDGGQTADTQYF.

V is TRBV11-2 and J is TRBJ2-1, with 9 nucleotides matching TRBD2. The germline V gene encodes CDR1 SGHAT and CDR2 FQNNGV. This CDR3 has 16 residues. Germline trimming cut 2 bases from V and 4 bases from J; bases unmatched to any gene: 6. The CDR3 sequence: CASSLLPLAGYNEQFF. The CDR3, as DNA: TGTGCCAGCAGCTTACTTCCTCTAGCGGGATACAATGAGCAGTTCTTC.

V usage is TRBV5-4 and J usage is TRBJ2-2; 8 bases align to TRBD2. Looked up from germline, CDR1 is SGHNT and CDR2 is YYREEE (reference sequence). V lost 4 bases and J lost 5; bases outside the gene matches: 13. The length of the CDR3 is 17 residues. CDR3 loop: CASSRRGAGVGTGELFF. CDR3 bases: TGTGCCAGCAGCCGACGGGGAGCGGGGGTTGGTACCGGGGAGCTGTTTTTT.

This chain connects TRBV24-1 to TRBJ2-1; D unclear. The V and J ends lost 4 bases and 1 base respectively, with 10 bases between them. Germline CDR1 and CDR2: KGHDR and SFDVKD. The CDR3 extends over 15 amino acids. CDR3 in amino acids: CATSERVGSYNEQFF. CDR3 in DNA: TGTGCCACCAGTGAGCGTGTCGGGTCCTACAATGAGCAGTTCTTC.

This clone was counted once. This rearrangement joins TRBV2 to TRBJ2-1, with TRBD1 as a possible D gene (6 bases). The germline V and J ends were trimmed by 3 bases and 12 bases, with 12 bases remaining between them. CDR3 length equals 12 residues. Germline CDR1 is SNHLY and CDR2 is FYNNEI. CDR3 nucleotides: TGTGCCAGCAGTGAGGTCCTGACAGGGCAGTTCTTC. Protein: CASSEVLTGQFF.

This chain uses TRBV15 with TRBJ1-4, with 8 nucleotides matching TRBD1. Germline V gives CDR1 LNHNV, CDR2 YYDKDF (reference sequence). The V segment lost 4 bases and the J segment 8 bases; nucleotides outside the gene matches: 15. The CDR3 length is 17 residues. CDR3 sequence reads: CATSKTLLGQGKEKLFF. CDR3 sequence (DNA): TGTGCCACCAGCAAAACTCTCCTCGGACAGGGAAAAGAAAAACTGTTTTTT.

The chain uses TRBV7-2 and TRBJ2-7; 7 bases map to TRBD1. V shed 5 bases and J 7 bases; nucleotides not matched to a gene: 11. The CDR3 consists of 14 residues. CDR1 is SGHTA, CDR2 FQGNSA, per germline. The CDR3 protein is CASSPLSRGREQYF. As DNA, the CDR3 is TGTGCCAGCAGCCCCCTTAGTAGGGGGCGGGAGCAGTACTTC.

This sequence joins TRBV10-2 and TRBJ2-1; D is unresolved. Germline V lookup: CDR1 WSHSY, CDR2 SAAADI. CDR3 length: 16 amino acids. Trimming took off 2 bases at V and 2 bases at J, with 13 bases between the two ends. The CDR3 is CASSEGPGSPYNEQFF. CDR3 bases: TGCGCCAGCAGTGAGGGCCCGGGTTCCCCCTACAATGAGCAGTTCTTC.

This rearrangement joins TRBV9 to TRBJ2-3; 9 positions agree with TRBD2. Germline loops: CDR1 SGDLS, CDR2 YYNGEE. The length of the CDR3 is 15 residues. The V gene end was trimmed by 4 bases and the J gene end by 2 bases; junction bases not matched to a gene: 5. CDR3 nucleotides: TGTGCCAGCAGCAATAGCGGGGGAGTCACAGATACGCAGTATTTT. It is translated as CASSNSGGVTDTQYF.